This T cell receptor (beta chain) is from a study of cytomegalovirus exposure and HLA in healthy donors. Across the whole study: As an earlier analysis found, about 179 million T cells yielded around 110 million unique TCR beta sequences.

Germline values: CDR1 SGHDT, CDR2 YYEEEE. V was cut by 1 base and J by 4 bases, with 5 bases left in between. This CDR3 has 12 residues. It was with 60 Vbeta and 13 Jbeta primers that the PCR ran. Assay: immunoSEQ multiplex PCR; the TCRdb copy retains only in-frame clones and omits some. This sample carries about 110,000 clones, with 6.8% going to the ten biggest clones. Overall study results and limits: V- and J-gene trimming of TCR beta was linked (in a later analysis) to a missense DCLRE1C variant.

In the case of this clone: Its target is unknown.

The sample was PBMCs. This sequence joins TRBV5-6 and TRBJ1-2; D call uncertain. The origin of this receptor is a man in his forties in good health and CMV-seropositive. This CDR3 reads CASSLNTYGYTF. CDR3 in DNA: TGTGCCAGCAGCTTGAACACCTATGGCTACACCTTC. Together with reference TRBV5-6 and TRBJ1-2, the CDR3 gives the full variable domain: DAGVTQSPTHLIKTRGQQVTLRCSPKSGHDTVSWYQQALGQGPQFIFQYYEEEERQRGNFPDRFSGHQFPNYSSELNVNALLLGDSALYLCASSLNTYGYTFGSGTRLTVV.